Below, one TCR beta chain is given with its context. Its matching antigen is unknown. One junction end disagrees with the germline gene, perhaps due to a read error. Stated time point: late/post reinfection, 12 to 24 weeks after detection. The sorted cells went straight to TCR sequencing with no prior in vitro expansion. At all three reinfection time points, viable CD3+ CD8+ CD45RO- cells from a couple of donors served as controls. CDR1 and CDR2 (germline): LNHNV, YYDKDF (reference sequence). This CDR3 is 15 amino acids long. The protocol was immunoSEQ multiplex PCR, while the TCRdb copy is restricted to in-frame clones and leaves out a portion. The profile shows about 46,000 clones, 89% of them singletons. This entry belongs to a study of memory CD8 T cells in hepatitis C reinfection. Findings of the study overall: Only 4 or 5 donors prevented definitive conclusions about public clonotypes.

Input material: naive CD8+ T cells sorted from blood. The V call is TRBV15, the J call TRBJ2-5, with TRBD2 matching 8 bases. The receptor's source is a man younger than 30 with hepatitis C virus infection. Here the CDR3 reads CATSREAGGGEAQYF. CDR3 in DNA: TGTGCCACCAGCAGAGAGGCGGGGGGCGGAGAGGCCCAGTACTTC.